One and the same sample provided the 19 T cell receptor beta chains below, sequenced in a study of human T cells and chemical hapten exposure. Unfractionated whole blood yielded the extracted total RNA. One entry per CDR3 protein, called by TCRdb with MiXCR from the 5' RACE reads. Here the sample spans roughly 120,000 distinct CDR3 sequences, roughly 19% being singletons. These receptors came from a human donor in good health.

This clonotype was seen a few times. The rearrangement joins TRBV7-3 to TRBJ2-3; D unresolved. CDR3 length: 12 residues. V gave up 5 bases and J gave up 3 bases, with 6 bases separating them. In germline, CDR1 is SGHTA, CDR2 FQGTGA. This CDR3 reads CASSRATDTQYF. The CDR3 DNA is TGTGCCAGCAGCCGAGCTACAGATACGCAGTATTTT.

The chain joins TRBV28 to TRBJ1-2; D is ambiguous. Between the trimmed V and J ends, which lost 3 bases and 8 bases, there was a span of 10 bases. Germline V gene lookup returns CDR1 MDHEN and CDR2 SYDVKM. This CDR3 spans 12 amino acids. The CDR3 DNA reads as TGTGCCAGCAGTTTTAGGGCGGAGGGCTACACCTTC. This gives the protein CASSFRAEGYTF.

The table lists this clonotype with a few counts. The chain recombines TRBV10-3 with TRBJ2-5; D gene uncertain. The ends were cut back, 1 base at V and 1 base at J, with 7 bases in the middle. CDR1 and CDR2 (germline): ENHRY, SYGVKD. This CDR3 comprises 14 residues. The CDR3 DNA sequence: TGTGCCATCAGTGAGTTAAGCGCCCAAGAGACCCAGTACTTC. It is translated as CAISELSAQETQYF.

V usage is TRBV19 and J usage is TRBJ2-1, with 8 bases fitting TRBD2. The CDR3 has 14 residues. V lost 3 bases to trimming and J lost 5 bases; unmatched junction nucleotides: 3. Germline CDR1 is LNHDA and CDR2 is SQIVND (reference sequence). CDR3 DNA sequence: TGTGCCAGTAGTATGGGTAGCGGGGACAATGAGCAGTTCTTC. Translated: CASSMGSGDNEQFF.

The chain carries TRBV5-1 and TRBJ2-2; TRBD2 aligns across 15 bases. After removal of 3 bases from V and 2 bases from J, the junction contained 5 bases not matched to a gene. The CDR3 is 18 residues long. Germline V lookup: CDR1 SGHRS, CDR2 YFSETQ. The CDR3 bases are TGCGCCAGCAGCTCGGGACTAGCGGGAGGCCAAAACACCGGGGAGCTGTTTTTT. Translating it yields CASSSGLAGGQNTGELFF. The full variable domain, rest sourced from reference TRBV5-1 and TRBJ2-2, is KAGVTQTPRYLIKTRGQQVTLSCSPISGHRSVSWYQQTPGQGLQFLFEYFSETQRNKGNFPGRFSGRQFSNSRSEMNVSTLELGDSALYLCASSSGLAGGQNTGELFFGEGSRLTVL.

The sample holds a few counts of this clonotype. The chain combines TRBV4-2 with TRBJ2-3; 10 nucleotides line up with TRBD2. From germline, CDR1 is LGHNA and CDR2 YNFKEQ. V was pared by 1 base and J by 4 bases, with 5 bases of the junction left unmatched. This CDR3 comprises 16 residues. CDR3 residues: CASSQGPSGSSDTQYF. For the CDR3, the DNA is TGTGCCAGCAGCCAAGGGCCTAGCGGGAGCTCAGATACGCAGTATTTT.

This clonotype was observed a few times. V gene TRBV10-3 combines with J gene TRBJ1-6; possible D gene TRBD1, 5 bases. The V gene lost 6 bases and the J gene lost 0 bases, with 12 bases spanning the gap. CDR1 is ENHRY, CDR2 SYGVKD, per germline. This CDR3 region has 16 residues. CDR3 in DNA: TGTGCCATCAGCAGGGACGGGAGCTCCTATAATTCACCCCTCCACTTT. Its translation is CAISRDGSSYNSPLHF.

Only one count was recorded for this clonotype. The chain recombines TRBV2 with TRBJ2-1; TRBD2 aligns across 7 bases. The germline V gene encodes CDR1 SNHLY and CDR2 FYNNEI. The CDR3 is 14 amino acids. V was pared by 5 bases and J by 6 bases, with 7 bases of the junction left unmatched. CDR3 DNA: TGTGCCAGCAGTCCGGGGGGAGGGATCAATGAGCAGTTCTTC. Translating it yields CASSPGGGINEQFF.

The rearrangement links TRBV2 to TRBJ2-5; D is undetermined. The V gene's germline CDR1 is SNHLY and CDR2 FYNNEI. V dropped 4 bases and J dropped 4 bases, with 10 bases sitting between them. This CDR3 contains 13 residues. CDR3 region: CASSADHGETQYF. CDR3 DNA: TGTGCCAGCAGTGCGGATCACGGAGAGACCCAGTACTTC.

The chain carries TRBV13 and TRBJ2-3, with D unclear. Germline V gene data show CDR1 as PRHDT and CDR2 as FYEKMQ (reference sequence). The CDR3 contains 12 residues. V gave up 5 bases and J gave up 0 bases, with 3 bases separating them. CDR3 nucleotide sequence: TGTGCCAGCAGCCATAGCACAGATACGCAGTATTTT. Its translation is CASSHSTDTQYF.

The chain combines TRBV11-2 with TRBJ1-1; D not resolved. V was trimmed by 4 bases and J by 0 bases, leaving 9 bases between them. CDR1 and CDR2 (germline): SGHAT, FQNNGV. This CDR3 region has 14 residues. The CDR3 here is CASSSIRVNTEAFF. The CDR3 DNA reads TGTGCCAGCAGCTCGATTCGGGTGAACACTGAAGCTTTCTTT.

The chain joins TRBV28 to TRBJ1-5, with 10 bases matching TRBD1. Germline loops: CDR1 MDHEN, CDR2 SYDVKM. The CDR3 is 15 residues long. After removal of 5 bases from V and 5 bases from J, the junction contained 6 bases not matched to a gene. Written as DNA, the CDR3 is TGTGCCAGCAGTCCGGGACAGGGGAATTATCAGCCCCAGCATTTT. Protein product: CASSPGQGNYQPQHF.

V is TRBV6-6 and J is TRBJ1-5; D perhaps matches TRBD1 (5 bases). The V and J ends lost 6 bases and 1 base respectively, with 10 bases between them. Looked up from germline, CDR1 is MNHNY and CDR2 is SVGAGI (reference sequence). The CDR3 sequence is 14 residues long. The CDR3 sequence: CASRRDASNQPQHF. Written as DNA, the CDR3 is TGTGCCAGCAGGCGGGACGCAAGCAATCAGCCCCAGCATTTT.

In its sample, this clonotype was seen a few times. The CDR3 spells CASSRLAGSLVDEQFF. DNA of the CDR3: TGTGCCAGCAGCCGACTAGCGGGTAGTCTAGTTGATGAGCAGTTCTTC. This rearrangement joins TRBV3-1 to TRBJ2-1; 10 nucleotides align to TRBD2. The CDR3 extends over 16 amino acids. Looked up from germline, CDR1 is LGHDT and CDR2 is YNNKEL (reference sequence). Trimming at V came to 4 bases and at J to 8 bases, leaving 11 bases not matched to a gene.

The rearrangement links TRBV3-1 to TRBJ1-5; 7 bases agree with TRBD1. V shed 3 bases, J shed 0 bases, and the junction held 5 bases outside the gene matches. The V gene's germline CDR1 is LGHDT and CDR2 YNNKEL (reference sequence). CDR3 length: 16 amino acids. CDR3 sequence (DNA): TGTGCCAGCAGCCAGACAGGGATCGCTAGCAATCAGCCCCAGCATTTT. Protein product: CASSQTGIASNQPQHF.

This clonotype was observed a few times. This chain links TRBV29-1 with TRBJ2-3; D is ambiguous. The ends were cut back, 4 bases at V and 3 bases at J, with 5 bases in the middle. The germline V gene has CDR1 SQVTM and CDR2 ANQGSEA. CDR3 length: 11 amino acids. CDR3: CSVAQTDTQYF. The CDR3 DNA reads TGCAGCGTTGCCCAGACAGATACGCAGTATTTT.

The chain uses TRBV28 and TRBJ2-1, with TRBD1 matching 7 bases. CDR3 size: 15 residues. CDR1 and CDR2 (germline): MDHEN, SYDVKM. J was trimmed by 7 bases and V by 8 bases; bases with no gene match: 14. CDR3 nucleotide sequence: TGTGCCAGCCAGTCGCACTGGGGACAGTTAAATGAGCAGTTCTTC. Its protein is CASQSHWGQLNEQFF.

In its sample, this clonotype was seen a few times. The chain couples TRBV5-1 to TRBJ2-7; TRBD1 matches 10 bases. This CDR3 has 13 amino acids. V shed 4 bases and J 7 bases; nucleotides not matched to a gene: 5. From germline, CDR1 is SGHRS and CDR2 YFSETQ. CDR3 bases: TGCGCCAGCAGCGAGGGACAGGGGCGGGAGCAGTACTTC. Encoded protein: CASSEGQGREQYF.

This clonotype was observed many times. The gene calls are TRBV20-1 and TRBJ1-2, with D unclear. CDR3 length: 14 residues. V was cut by 5 bases and J by 7 bases, with 20 bases left in between. CDR1 DFQATT and CDR2 SNEGSKA come from the germline V gene (reference sequence). CDR3 region: CSAGPLTSTPGYTF. CDR3 coding DNA: TGCAGTGCTGGACCATTGACAAGCACGCCTGGCTACACCTTC.